The rows below give T cell receptor beta chains drawn from one sample of a study of T cell responses to AZD1222 COVID-19 vaccine. Only in-frame clones appear in the TCRdb table, and some are missing; sequencing was by immunoSEQ multiplex PCR. This table holds some 99,000 clones, approximately 86% found once. The sample consisted of peripheral blood, taken on day 0 of MenACWY control vaccination. These receptors were taken from an adult in good health. CDR3s include the opening cysteine and the closing phenylalanine or tryptophan. Each record gives: D gene, V gene, clone size, CDR3 length, J gene, CDR3 DNA, CDR3 protein. A D gene is named only where the DNA matches it firmly. Some rows mark clone size as missing; the rest say once, few, many or name a class of expanded clone.

TRBD1	TRBV5-1	NA	17	TRBJ2-3	TGCGCCAGCAGCGTCGTCGGGACAGGGGGCAGGGCAGATACGCAGTATTTT	CASSVVGTGGRADTQYF
NA	TRBV27	NA	15	TRBJ1-5	TGTGCCAGCAGTTTGGTGACCCCGTCGGGCCAGCCCCAGCATTTT	CASSLVTPSGQPQHF
TRBD2	TRBV24-1	NA	17	TRBJ2-1	TGTGCCACCAGTGACTCCAGACTAGCGGGCTCCTACAATGAGCAGTTCTTC	CATSDSRLAGSYNEQFF
NA	TRBV5-8	NA	15	TRBJ2-1	TGTGCCAGCAGCTTGTGGTGGAGCTCCTACAATGAGCAGTTCTTC	CASSLWWSSYNEQFF
NA	TRBV7-2	once	15	TRBJ1-5	TGTGCCAGCAGCTGGGACACTGGAATAGATCAGCCCCAGCATTTT	CASSWDTGIDQPQHF
NA	TRBV6-1	NA	18	TRBJ2-6	TGTGCCAGCAGTGAAGACAGCCGTTCTTTCTCTGGGGCCAACGTCCTGACTTTC	CASSEDSRSFSGANVLTF
TRBD1	TRBV19	NA	15	TRBJ1-1	TGTGCCAGTAGTCCCCGGGGACAGCTGAACACTGAAGCTTTCTTT	CASSPRGQLNTEAFF
NA	TRBV28	NA	13	TRBJ1-2	TGTGCCAGCAGTGCCCAAGGGGCCTATGGCTACACCTTC	CASSAQGAYGYTF
NA	TRBV20-1	once	14	TRBJ1-1	TGCAGTGCTAGTATCAGGGGCGGGGGAACTGAAGCTTTCTTT	CSASIRGGGTEAFF
NA	TRBV7-8	NA	14	TRBJ2-1	TGTGCCAGCAGCTCCAGGGTATCCTACAATGAGCAGTTCTTC	CASSSRVSYNEQFF
TRBD1	TRBV5-4	NA	15	TRBJ2-2	TGTGCCAGCAACCAGGGACAGGGTTTTACCGGGGAGCTGTTTTTT	CASNQGQGFTGELFF
NA	TRBV7-3	NA	15	TRBJ2-1	TGTGCCAGCAGCTTAGGATTATCCCAAAGGGATGAGCAGTTCTTC	CASSLGLSQRDEQFF
NA	TRBV3-1/TRBV3-2	NA	13	TRBJ2-5	TGTGCCAGCAGCCAAGGTGGTGGAGAGACCCAGTACTTC	CASSQGGGETQYF
NA	TRBV7-2	NA	14	TRBJ2-7	TGTGCCAGCAGCCCGCAGGCGGGTTCCTACGAGCAGTACTTC	CASSPQAGSYEQYF
NA	TRBV21-1	NA	16	TRBJ1-5	TGTGCCAGCAGCAATTCCCAGGGGGCAGTTCAGCAGCCCCAGCATTTT	CASSNSQGAVQQPQHF
NA	TRBV2	NA	10	TRBJ2-7	TGTGCCAGCAGTGAGACAGCGCAGTACTTC	CASSETAQYF
NA	TRBV12-3/TRBV12-4	NA	12	TRBJ1-2	TGTGCCAGCAGTTTCCTGACGCATGGCTACACCTTC	CASSFLTHGYTF
TRBD1	TRBV7-8	NA	17	TRBJ2-2	TGTGCCAGCAGCTTATATGGGACAGGGGGCAACGGCGGGGAGCTGTTTTTT	CASSLYGTGGNGGELFF
TRBD1	TRBV5-4	NA	16	TRBJ2-2	TGTGCCAGCAGCTTGGTAGAAGGGGGCAACACCGGGGAGCTGTTTTTT	CASSLVEGGNTGELFF
NA	TRBV3-1/TRBV3-2	NA	12	TRBJ2-5	TGTGCCAGCAGTCCAACGAAAGAGACCCAGTACTTC	CASSPTKETQYF
NA	TRBV4-2	NA	18	TRBJ1-1	TGTGCCAGCAGCCAAGACAAGGGTGCGGCCCGGGAATTGACTGAAGCTTTCTTT	CASSQDKGAARELTEAFF
TRBD1	TRBV28	NA	14	TRBJ1-3	TGTGCCAGCAGAGAGACAGGGGGCGTAGACACCATATATTTT	CASRETGGVDTIYF
NA	TRBV11-1	NA	14	TRBJ1-1	TGTGCCAGCAGCTTTCAGACGGGAAACACTGAAGCTTTCTTT	CASSFQTGNTEAFF
TRBD1	TRBV19	NA	13	TRBJ1-1	TGTGCCAGTAGTATCGGGACAGCCTTAGAAGCTTTCTTT	CASSIGTALEAFF
NA	TRBV4-3	NA	15	TRBJ2-7	TGCGCCAGCAGCCAAGTTGGCGGGGCCGCCTACGAGCAGTACTTC	CASSQVGGAAYEQYF
TRBD1	TRBV11-2	NA	16	TRBJ2-5	TGTGCCAGCAGCTTAGAAAGGGACAGGGGTCGAGAGACCCAGTACTTC	CASSLERDRGRETQYF
NA	TRBV27	NA	13	TRBJ1-2	TGTGCCAGCCTGTCTAGACGGGGGGATGGCTACACCTTC	CASLSRRGDGYTF
NA	TRBV5-6	NA	15	TRBJ2-1	TGTGCCAGCAGATTTGCTGGAAGCTCCTACAATGAGCAGTTCTTC	CASRFAGSSYNEQFF
NA	TRBV28	NA	16	TRBJ1-3	TGTGCCAGCAGTTTCCAGACAGGAACCTCTGGAAACACCATATATTTT	CASSFQTGTSGNTIYF
NA	TRBV7-9	NA	13	TRBJ1-1	TGTGCCAGCAGTACAGGGATGAACACTGAAGCTTTCTTT	CASSTGMNTEAFF
NA	TRBV4-3	NA	17	TRBJ2-6	TGCGCCAGCAGCCGCAGGGGACTGCTCTCTGGGGCCAACGTCCTGACTTTC	CASSRRGLLSGANVLTF
NA	TRBV27	NA	13	TRBJ1-1	TGTGCCAGCAGTTTTCGCCGTAACACTGAAGCTTTCTTT	CASSFRRNTEAFF
NA	TRBV5-1	once	13	TRBJ1-1	TGCGCCAGCAGCTTGGGGACAGACACTGAAGCTTTCTTT	CASSLGTDTEAFF
NA	TRBV5-1	once	15	TRBJ2-5	TGCGCCAGCAGCTTGGGGCAGCTTATCCGAGAGACCCAGTACTTC	CASSLGQLIRETQYF
NA	TRBV19	NA	14	TRBJ1-1	TGTGCCAGTAGTATCGGCAGGGTGTACACTGAAGCTTTCTTT	CASSIGRVYTEAFF
NA	TRBV2	NA	15	TRBJ2-5	TGTGCCAGCAGTGAAAGTGCACGGGGGGCCAGGACCCAGTACTTC	CASSESARGARTQYF
NA	TRBV27	NA	14	TRBJ2-7	TGTGCCAGCAGTTTATCGGGGGCGGTCTCCGAGCAGTACTTC	CASSLSGAVSEQYF
NA	TRBV3-1/TRBV3-2	NA	15	TRBJ1-2	TGTGCCAGCAGCCCAGGAGGGGGTGAGAACTATGGCTACACCTTC	CASSPGGGENYGYTF
NA	TRBV28	NA	16	TRBJ1-3	TGTGCCAGCAGTTCCCCGGGATCCGGGAACGGAAACACCATATATTTT	CASSSPGSGNGNTIYF
NA	TRBV9	NA	15	TRBJ1-2	TGTGCCAGCAGCCCCAGGACAGTCTTTGACTATGGCTACACCTTC	CASSPRTVFDYGYTF
NA	TRBV5-1	NA	13	TRBJ1-2	TGCGCCAGCAGCTCCGAGGGAAACTATGGCTACACCTTC	CASSSEGNYGYTF
NA	TRBV7-9	NA	15	TRBJ2-1	TGTGCCAGCAGCTTAGAACCTCCCCGGGGTAATGAGCAGTTCTTC	CASSLEPPRGNEQFF
NA	TRBV4-1	once	15	TRBJ1-4	TGCGCCAGCAGCCAAGAAGAGGGGGGCGGTGAAAAACTGTTTTTT	CASSQEEGGGEKLFF
NA	TRBV19	NA	15	TRBJ1-5	TGTGCCAGTACCCTGGGGTATTCCAGCAATCAGCCCCAGCATTTT	CASTLGYSSNQPQHF
TRBD1	TRBV28	NA	14	TRBJ1-1	TGTGCCAGCAGTCCAGGGGGACTCGACACTGAAGCTTTCTTT	CASSPGGLDTEAFF
TRBD2	TRBV4-3	NA	16	TRBJ2-3	TGCGCCAGCAGCCCGGGACTAGCGGGAGTGGGAGATACGCAGTATTTT	CASSPGLAGVGDTQYF
NA	TRBV4-1	NA	16	TRBJ1-2	TGCGCCAGCAGCCAGGACGCCAGGGCGCGCGGCTATGGCTACACCTTC	CASSQDARARGYGYTF
TRBD1	TRBV6-2/TRBV6-3	NA	14	TRBJ2-7	TGTGCCAGCAGTTGGGGGACAGGGACTTACGAGCAGTACTTC	CASSWGTGTYEQYF
NA	TRBV4-1	NA	13	TRBJ2-7	TGCGCCAGCAGCCAAGTTTCCAGCTACGAGCAGTACTTC	CASSQVSSYEQYF
NA	TRBV11-3	NA	13	TRBJ2-1	TGTGCCAGCAGCTTAGTGCAGTACAATGAGCAGTTCTTC	CASSLVQYNEQFF
TRBD2	TRBV19	NA	13	TRBJ2-5	TGTGCCAGTAGCCGGCGGGGGAGGGAGACCCAGTACTTC	CASSRRGRETQYF
NA	TRBV28	NA	15	TRBJ1-4	TGTGCCAGCACAACGGGGGCGGGGACTAATGAAAAACTGTTTTTT	CASTTGAGTNEKLFF
NA	TRBV28	NA	15	TRBJ2-7	TGTGCCAGCAGTTCAATGACAGGGAGGGCCTACGAGCAGTACTTC	CASSSMTGRAYEQYF
NA	TRBV6-5	NA	16	TRBJ1-3	TGTGCCAGCAGTTACTCTGGGGGGGCTAGGGGAAACACCATATATTTT	CASSYSGGARGNTIYF
NA	TRBV4-2	NA	16	TRBJ2-2	TGTGCCAGCAGCCAAGGGGGGTTAACTGGAATCGGGGAGCTGTTTTTT	CASSQGGLTGIGELFF
NA	TRBV30	NA	12	TRBJ1-1	TGTGCCTGGACAGAGTTTAACACTGAAGCTTTCTTT	CAWTEFNTEAFF
NA	TRBV2	NA	13	TRBJ1-4	TGTGCCGGCCATCGGGGGGGTAATGAAAAACTGTTTTTT	CAGHRGGNEKLFF